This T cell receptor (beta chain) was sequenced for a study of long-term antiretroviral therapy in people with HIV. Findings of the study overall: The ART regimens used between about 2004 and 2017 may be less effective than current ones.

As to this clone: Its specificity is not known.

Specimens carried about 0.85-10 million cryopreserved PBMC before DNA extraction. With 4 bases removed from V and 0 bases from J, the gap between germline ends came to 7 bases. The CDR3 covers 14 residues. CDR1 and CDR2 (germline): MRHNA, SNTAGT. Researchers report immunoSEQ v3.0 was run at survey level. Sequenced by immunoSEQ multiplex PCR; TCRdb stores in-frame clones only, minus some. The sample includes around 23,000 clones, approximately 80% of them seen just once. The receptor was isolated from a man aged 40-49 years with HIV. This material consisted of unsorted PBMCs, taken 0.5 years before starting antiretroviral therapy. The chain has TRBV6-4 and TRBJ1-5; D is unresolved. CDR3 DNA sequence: TGTGCCAGCAGTGCGGGGTATAGCAATCAGCCCCAGCATTTT. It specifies CASSAGYSNQPQHF.